These 5 T cell receptor beta chains were sequenced from one sample in a study of blood T cell repertoires in COVID-19. Clones were sequenced by immunoSEQ multiplex PCR, and TCRdb holds only the in-frame ones, with some missing. The sample contains about 40,000 clones, 70% to 90% of which appear only once. Input material: peripheral blood. The receptors here all came from a human donor in a cohort sampled during active COVID-19.

V is TRBV2 and J is TRBJ2-5; a weak D match, TRBD2 (6 bases). CDR1 and CDR2 from the germline V gene are SNHLY and FYNNEI. There are 11 residues in the CDR3. V gave up 8 bases and J gave up 5 bases, with 9 bases separating them. In DNA form, the CDR3 reads TGTGCCAGCGCGGGGCGTGAGACCCAGTACTTC. This codes for CASAGRETQYF.

The rearrangement joins TRBV29-1 to TRBJ2-6, with TRBD1 as a possible D gene (7 bases). The V gene's germline CDR1 is SQVTM and CDR2 ANQGSEA. V gave up 3 bases and J gave up 2 bases, with 11 bases separating them. This CDR3 region has 15 residues. The CDR3 nucleotides read TGCAGCGTTGATGGAGGGGGCGCTGGGGCCAACGTCCTGACTTTC. Translating it yields CSVDGGGAGANVLTF.

This clone was counted once. The chain joins TRBV6-6 to TRBJ2-5; tentatively, D is TRBD1 (5 bases). The CDR3 totals 15 residues. Germline values: CDR1 MNHNY, CDR2 SVGAGI (reference sequence). V was pared by 4 bases and J by 1 base, with 13 bases between. The CDR3 reads CASSWGRRVQETQYF. DNA for the CDR3: TGTGCCAGCAGTTGGGGCAGAAGGGTCCAAGAGACCCAGTACTTC.

The V and J genes are TRBV3-1 (or the pseudogene TRBV3-2) and TRBJ2-2, with D uncertain. The V end was cut by 4 bases, the J end by 0 bases, with 9 bases between. This CDR3 comprises 15 residues. Germline V gene data show CDR1 as LGHDT and CDR2 as YNNKEL (reference sequence). CDR3 loop: CASSPGKTNTGELFF. The CDR3 nucleotides read TGTGCCAGCAGCCCAGGAAAGACGAACACCGGGGAGCTGTTTTTT.

The V gene is TRBV9, the J gene TRBJ2-5, with a tentative D call TRBD1 (6 bases). V lost 3 bases, J lost 1 base, and 10 bases lay in between. Per germline, CDR1 SGDLS and CDR2 YYNGEE. The CDR3 length is 14 residues. For the CDR3, the DNA is TGTGCCAGCAGCGGGCGACAGGTCCAAGAGACCCAGTACTTC. Its protein is CASSGRQVQETQYF.